A single sample is the source of the 23 T cell receptor beta chains below, sequenced in a study of post-analysis software for immune sequencing data. Study conclusions and caveats: Patients showed TRBV5-6, TRBV5-1 and TRBV20-1 among roughly 5 TRBV segments more frequent than in controls.

Each TCR beta cDNA library carried unique molecular identifiers. TCRdb ran MiXCR on the PCR reads and lists one entry per CDR3 protein. The top ten hold around 4.8% of the sample, which has around 260,000 distinct CDR3 sequences, around 34% seen once. The antigens of these receptors remain unknown. The sequenced sample consisted of blood. The receptors here all came from a girl between 5 and 17 years old with multiple sclerosis.

The V and J genes are TRBV27 and TRBJ2-5, with 7 nucleotides matching TRBD2. Losses at the gene ends were 0 bases for V and 5 bases for J; bases not matched to a gene: 6. The V gene's germline CDR1 is MNHEY and CDR2 SMNVEV (reference sequence). The CDR3 sequence is 15 residues long. Here the CDR3 reads CASSLSSSSGETQYF. The DNA for the CDR3 is TGTGCCAGCAGTTTATCGTCGAGTAGCGGGGAGACCCAGTACTTC.

The chain employs TRBV7-8 and TRBJ2-5; TRBD2 matches at 13 bases. V lost 4 bases and J lost 5; bases outside the gene matches: 10. From germline, CDR1 is SGHVS and CDR2 FQNEAQ. This CDR3 has 17 amino acids. As DNA, the CDR3 is TGTGCCAGCAGCTCCGGACTAGCGGGGGCCCATGTGGAGACCCAGTACTTC. It translates to CASSSGLAGAHVETQYF.

On this clonotype itself: With a much larger clone just one base away, this may be a read error. The chain links TRBV29-1 to TRBJ2-1; 7 bases agree with TRBD1. V shed 5 bases and J 6 bases; nucleotides not matched to a gene: 4. CDR3 length: 12 amino acids. Germline loops: CDR1 SQVTM, CDR2 ANQGSEA. The CDR3 DNA reads TGCAGCGTTAGACACAGGGGCAATGAGCAGTTCTTC. Translating gives CSVRHRGNEQFF.

The V call is TRBV7-2, the J call TRBJ1-1, with 9 positions matching TRBD1. The CDR3 totals 15 residues. Germline trimming cut 5 bases from V and 7 bases from J; bases unmatched to any gene: 11. Per germline, CDR1 SGHTA and CDR2 FQGNSA. DNA for the CDR3: TGTGCCAGCAGCCTTGCGTGGGGACAGGGACATGAAGCTTTCTTT. Its translation is CASSLAWGQGHEAFF.

J is TRBJ1-1 and V is TRBV7-8; D is unclear. This CDR3 comprises 13 residues. V was cut by 8 bases and J by 0 bases, with 10 bases left in between. Germline V gene sequence: CDR1 SGHVS, CDR2 FQNEAQ. This chain's CDR3 is CASGRALNTEAFF. The CDR3 DNA reads TGTGCCAGCGGAAGGGCTCTGAACACTGAAGCTTTCTTT.

This clonotype was found many times. The chain links TRBV5-1 to TRBJ1-2, with D uncertain. Between the trimmed V and J ends, which lost 0 bases and 4 bases, there was a span of 10 bases. The germline CDR1 and CDR2 sequences are SGHRS and YFSETQ. This CDR3 comprises 14 residues. The CDR3 sequence is CASSLDGSIYGYTF. The CDR3 DNA reads as TGCGCCAGCAGCTTGGACGGCAGCATCTATGGCTACACCTTC. Full variable domain (missing parts from reference TRBV5-1 and TRBJ1-2): KAGVTQTPRYLIKTRGQQVTLSCSPISGHRSVSWYQQTPGQGLQFLFEYFSETQRNKGNFPGRFSGRQFSNSRSEMNVSTLELGDSALYLCASSLDGSIYGYTFGSGTRLTVV.

This clonotype came up many times. The rearrangement uses TRBV7-9 and TRBJ1-6, with a possible D match to TRBD1 (6 bases). The CDR3 is 16 residues long. Germline CDR1 SEHNR, CDR2 FQNEAQ (reference sequence). V was pared by 6 bases and J by 6 bases, with 18 bases between. The CDR3 DNA follows: TGTGCCAGCAGGGGCCGTCTTCCGGACAGTAATTCACCCCTCCACTTT. This encodes CASRGRLPDSNSPLHF. Full variable domain (remainder filled in from reference TRBV7-9 and TRBJ1-6): DTGVSQNPRHKITKRGQNVTFRCDPISEHNRLYWYRQTLGQGPEFLTYFQNEAQLEKSRLLSDRFSAERPKGSFSTLEIQRTEQGDSAMYLCASRGRLPDSNSPLHFGNGTRLTVT.

This clonotype was recorded once. V usage is TRBV2 and J usage is TRBJ1-5; D is unclear. The V end lost 6 bases, the J end lost 5 bases, and 8 bases lay between the germline ends. CDR3 length: 12 amino acids. Looked up from germline, CDR1 is SNHLY and CDR2 is FYNNEI. CDR3 in amino acids: CASRTSDQPQHF. The CDR3, as DNA: TGTGCCAGCAGGACCAGTGATCAGCCCCAGCATTTT.

The chain carries TRBV20-1 and TRBJ2-3, with 8 bases identical to TRBD2. J was trimmed by 2 bases and V by 1 base; bases with no gene match: 5. This CDR3 spans 15 amino acids. Per germline, CDR1 DFQATT and CDR2 SNEGSKA (reference sequence). The CDR3 DNA sequence: TGCAGTGCTAGAGGTTTAGCGGGGACCACAGATACGCAGTATTTT. This translates into CSARGLAGTTDTQYF.

This clonotype was detected ten times or more. The chain joins TRBV5-1 to TRBJ2-5; TRBD2 is a possible D gene (6 bases). CDR1 and CDR2 (germline): SGHRS, YFSETQ. Trimming cost V 2 bases and J 1 base, with 15 bases left between them. The length of the CDR3 is 16 residues. In nucleotides, the CDR3 is TGCGCCAGCAGCTTCTTCCCGGGAGATTTCCAAGAGACCCAGTACTTC. Protein sequence: CASSFFPGDFQETQYF.

There are many counts of this clonotype. The CDR3: CASSHRAGGNQPQHF. Here the CDR3 DNA reads TGCGCCAGCAGCCACCGAGCGGGCGGCAATCAGCCCCAGCATTTT. The chain couples TRBV4-1 to TRBJ1-5; D remains unclear. Germline values: CDR1 MGHRA, CDR2 YSYEKL. CDR3 length: 15 residues. V was trimmed by 3 bases and J by 2 bases, leaving 11 bases between them.

The gene calls are TRBV7-2 and TRBJ2-5; D remains ambiguous. The germline V and J ends were trimmed by 1 base and 11 bases, with 29 bases remaining between them. Germline CDR1 reads SGHTA; CDR2 reads FQGNSA. The length of the CDR3 is 18 residues. The CDR3 DNA reads as TGTGCCAGCAGCTTAGATCCGACGACTCGGCTTCCCAGAAACACTCAGTACTTC. Translating it yields CASSLDPTTRLPRNTQYF.

Of note for this clonotype: A much bigger clone sits one base away, suggesting this may be a read error. J is TRBJ2-5 and V is TRBV28; a weak D match, TRBD2 (5 bases). V was shortened by 4 bases and J by 4 bases, with 13 bases between the two germline ends. The CDR3 is 14 amino acids. Germline values: CDR1 MDHEN, CDR2 SYDVKM. DNA of the CDR3: TGTGCCAGCAGTTGCGGGCTCCACCGAGAGACCCAGTACTTC. Translation gives CASSCGLHRETQYF.

In DNA form, the CDR3 reads TGCAGCGTTCCAGCGGGAGCGTCTCGGAATGAGCAGTTCTTC. Its translation: CSVPAGASRNEQFF. This chain connects TRBV29-1 to TRBJ2-1; 8 bases are a match to TRBD2. Per the germline V gene, CDR1 is SQVTM and CDR2 is ANQGSEA. The CDR3 sequence is 14 residues long. V lost 5 bases to trimming and J lost 7 bases; unmatched junction nucleotides: 10.

Points on this clonotype: Given a much more abundant clone one base away, this may be a read error. CDR3 sequence reads: CATSALGGGASTGTQYF. The CDR3, as DNA: TGTGCCACCAGTGCCCTGGGCGGGGGGGCATCCACAGGTACGCAGTATTTT. This sequence joins TRBV24-1 and TRBJ2-3; 9 bases fit TRBD2. CDR3 length: 17 residues. Germline CDR1 reads KGHDR; CDR2 reads SFDVKD.

Comment on this clonotype: A clone one base away is much larger, so this may be a read error. The V call is TRBV3-1, the J call TRBJ1-5; D uncertain. Germline lookup yields CDR1 LGHDT and CDR2 YNNKEL (reference sequence). CDR3 length: 14 residues. CDR3 loop: CASSQKPGNQPRHF. The DNA for the CDR3 is TGTGCCAGCAGCCAAAAACCGGGTAATCAGCCCCGGCATTTT. Drawing the rest from reference TRBV3-1 and TRBJ1-5, the complete variable domain is DTAVSQTPKYLVTQMGNDKSIKCEQNLGHDTMYWYKQDSKKFLKIMFSYNNKELIINETVPNRFSPKSPDKAHLNLHINSLELGDSAVYFCASSQKPGNQPRHFGDGTRLSIL.

To note about this clonotype: This may be a read error, as it is one base from a much larger clone. The V and J genes are TRBV7-8 and TRBJ1-1, with D maybe TRBD1 (5 bases). Trimming took 4 bases from V and 11 from J, leaving 17 bases between them. Germline V gene data show CDR1 as SGHVS and CDR2 as FQNEAQ. This CDR3 has 13 amino acids. The CDR3 DNA is TGTGCCAGCAGCTCCGACCGGGGCGTCGAGGCTTTCTTT. The encoded protein is CASSSDRGVEAFF. Combining the CDR3 with reference TRBV7-8 and TRBJ1-1 gives the whole variable domain GAGVSQSPRYKVAKRGQDVALRCDPISGHVSLFWYQQALGQGPEFLTYFQNEAQLDKSGLPSDRFFAERPEGSVSTLKIQRTQQEDSAVYLCASSSDRGVEAFFGQGTRLTVV.

The V and J genes are TRBV4-3 and TRBJ2-5, with D possibly TRBD2 on 7 matching bases. Trimming stripped 1 base from V and 2 bases from J, with 20 bases between. The CDR3 contains 18 residues. CDR1 LGHNA and CDR2 YSLEER come from the germline V gene. The CDR3 here is CASSQGPVAGGRQETQYF. Here the CDR3 DNA reads TGCGCCAGCAGCCAAGGGCCGGTAGCCGGGGGGCGTCAAGAGACCCAGTACTTC.

This clonotype was detected a few times. V and J are TRBV6-2 or TRBV6-3 and TRBJ2-1; TRBD2 aligns across 7 bases. There are 16 residues in the CDR3. Trimming cost V 0 bases and J 5 bases; bases outside gene matches: 7. Looked up from germline, CDR1 is MNHEY and CDR2 is SVGEGT. CDR3 nucleotides: TGTGCCAGCAGTTACTCGACAGCGGGACCGCACAATGAGCAGTTCTTC. Encoded protein: CASSYSTAGPHNEQFF.

This clonotype was detected many times. The J gene is TRBJ2-1, the V gene TRBV6-6, with D uncertain. CDR1 and CDR2 from the germline V gene are MNHNY and SVGAGI (reference sequence). CDR3 length: 13 amino acids. Trimming pared 4 bases from V and 8 bases from J, leaving 12 bases between. CDR3 sequence reads: CASSWASTYEQFF. The CDR3 DNA reads TGTGCCAGCAGTTGGGCAAGTACCTATGAGCAGTTCTTC.

This clonotype showed up many times. The chain links TRBV7-3 to TRBJ2-5, with a tentative D call TRBD2 (6 bases). The CDR3 covers 14 residues. The V and J ends lost 5 bases and 5 bases respectively, with 15 bases between them. In germline, CDR1 is SGHTA, CDR2 FQGTGA. The CDR3 loop reads CASSAGSGIETQYF. The DNA for the CDR3 is TGTGCCAGCAGCGCCGGGAGTGGGATCGAGACCCAGTACTTC.

This clonotype was found a few times. This chain connects TRBV7-2 to TRBJ1-5, with a weak D call TRBD1 (5 bases). Germline V gene lookup returns CDR1 SGHTA and CDR2 FQGNSA. V was trimmed by 5 bases and J by 8 bases, leaving 19 bases between them. This CDR3 is 15 amino acids long. CDR3 nucleotide sequence: TGTGCCAGCAGCCTGGCCGGGACGGACGGGAAGCCCCAGCATTTT. Translated: CASSLAGTDGKPQHF.

The chain links TRBV11-2 to TRBJ2-4, with D perhaps being TRBD1 or TRBD2 (5 bases each). TRBJ2-7 matches the DNA end more closely, so the J call is doubtful. Germline values: CDR1 SGHAT, CDR2 FQNNGV. This CDR3 is 14 amino acids long. CDR3 residues: CASSLGDLTYEQYF. In nucleotides, the CDR3 is TGTGCCAGCAGCTTAGGGGACCTTACATACGAGCAGTACTTC.